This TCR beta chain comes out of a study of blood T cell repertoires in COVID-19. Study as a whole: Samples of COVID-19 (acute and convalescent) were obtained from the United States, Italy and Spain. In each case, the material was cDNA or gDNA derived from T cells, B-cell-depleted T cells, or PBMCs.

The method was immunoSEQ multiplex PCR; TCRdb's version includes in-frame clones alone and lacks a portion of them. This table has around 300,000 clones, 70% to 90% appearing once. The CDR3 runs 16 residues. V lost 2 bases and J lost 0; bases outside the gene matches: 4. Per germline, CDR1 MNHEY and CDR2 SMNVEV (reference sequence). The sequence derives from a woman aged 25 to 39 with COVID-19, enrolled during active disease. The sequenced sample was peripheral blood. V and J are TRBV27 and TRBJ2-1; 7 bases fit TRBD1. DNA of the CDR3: TGTGCCAGCAGTTTACCGGGACAGTACTCCTACAATGAGCAGTTCTTC. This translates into CASSLPGQYSYNEQFF.